The 6 T cell receptor beta chains given below trace back to one sample, sequenced in a study of neoadjuvant anti-PD-1 for oral cavity cancer (dated by TCRdb to the early 2020s). The intended sense of this specimen's time point label: after neoadjuvant nivolumab, at surgical resection. The library was produced with the immunoSEQ multiplex PCR assay. TCRdb limited this immuneACCESS table to in-frame rearrangements with V and J called. A share of clones is missing; checked studies link under half to unresolved V genes, and the rest is unexplained. In this sample the table shows thousands of clones, around 69% of which occur a single time. The top ten clonotypes cover about 3% of the sample. Sequencing was performed on PBMCs, taken after nivolumab (anti-PD-1) treatment. These receptors were collected from a person aged 35-80 years with oral cavity squamous cell carcinoma.

This chain links TRBV30 with TRBJ1-1, with D perhaps matching TRBD1 (5 bases). The CDR3 covers 12 residues. With 2 bases removed from V and 3 bases from J, the gap between germline ends came to 7 bases. CDR1 GTSNPN and CDR2 SVGIG come from the germline V gene (reference sequence). CDR3 protein: CAWSPGHTEAFF. CDR3 sequence (DNA): TGTGCCTGGAGTCCAGGGCACACTGAAGCTTTCTTT.

The chain has TRBV7-2 and TRBJ2-7; unclear D gene. Germline loops: CDR1 SGHTA, CDR2 FQGNSA. CDR3 size: 12 residues. Trimming shortened V by 2 bases and J by 4 bases, and 6 bases separated the two germline ends. CDR3 region: CASSLIGYEQYF. The CDR3 nucleotides read TGTGCCAGCAGCTTAATCGGTTACGAGCAGTACTTC.

This chain uses TRBV19 with TRBJ1-4; 8 bases align to TRBD1. This CDR3 comprises 16 residues. The J segment lost 3 bases and the V segment lost 8 bases, leaving 11 bases of the junction unmatched. Germline V lookup: CDR1 LNHDA, CDR2 SQIVND (reference sequence). In DNA form, the CDR3 reads TGTGCCAGTGCCGGGACAGGAGGTTTAGCTAATGAAAAACTGTTTTTT. It codes for CASAGTGGLANEKLFF. Variable domain in full (rest from reference TRBV19 and TRBJ1-4): DGGITQSPKYLFRKEGQNVTLSCEQNLNHDAMYWYRQDPGQGLRLIYYSQIVNDFQKGDIAEGYSVSREKKESFPLTVTSAQKNPTAFYLCASAGTGGLANEKLFFGSGTQLSVL.

This clone appeared once. The rearrangement uses TRBV30 and TRBJ2-1; D is unresolved. Germline loops: CDR1 GTSNPN, CDR2 SVGIG (reference sequence). With 2 bases removed from V and 7 bases from J, the gap between germline ends came to 15 bases. The CDR3 has 14 amino acids. The CDR3 spells CAWSKVLSGNEQFF. CDR3 DNA sequence: TGTGCCTGGAGTAAGGTGTTGAGTGGGAATGAGCAGTTCTTC.

Turning to this clone: Its ends do not fully match the called genes, so a read error is possible. V usage is TRBV6-1 and J usage is TRBJ2-3, with 7 bases identical to TRBD1. There are 12 residues in the CDR3. Per the germline V gene, CDR1 is MNHNS and CDR2 is SASEGT. The CDR3 loop is CASSEGQLSRGF. CDR3 nucleotides: TGTGCCAGCAGTGAGGGACAGCTGTCCAGGGGATTT.

The chain employs TRBV6-6 and TRBJ2-1, with D maybe TRBD1 (5 bases). The CDR3 is made up of 15 amino acids. Germline V lookup: CDR1 MNHNY, CDR2 SVGAGI (reference sequence). Between the trimmed V and J ends, which lost 1 base and 1 base, there was a span of 8 bases. The CDR3 nucleotides read TGTGCCAGCAGTTACTGGCCAGGGTCCTACAATGAGCAGTTCTTC. Its translation is CASSYWPGSYNEQFF.